These T cell receptor beta chains were read from a single sample in a study of cytomegalovirus exposure and HLA in healthy donors. TCRdb keeps only in-frame clones here, not all; method: immunoSEQ multiplex PCR. The sample lists more than 80,000 clones; under 80% were seen once. The source material was PBMCs. These receptors all stem from a man younger than 35 in good health and CMV-seropositive. The conserved cysteine and the conserved F or W are not part of the CDR3 here. The order of the fields is CDR3 length, D gene, V gene, J gene, CDR3 protein. The D gene is left open where the match is weak.

len: 12; d_gene: -; v_gene: TRBV18; j_gene: TRBJ1-1; CDR3aa: ASSAFGGGTEAF
len: 10; d_gene: -; v_gene: TRBV18; j_gene: TRBJ1-3; CDR3aa: ASSHGRDTIY
len: 13; d_gene: -; v_gene: TRBV7-6; j_gene: TRBJ2-1; CDR3aa: ASSLFWAPGNEQF
len: 15; d_gene: TRBD1; v_gene: TRBV10-2; j_gene: TRBJ2-5; CDR3aa: ASRIPGTGDPQETQY
len: 12; d_gene: -; v_gene: TRBV7-8; j_gene: TRBJ2-5; CDR3aa: ASSFVSRQETQY
len: 14; d_gene: -; v_gene: TRBV9; j_gene: TRBJ2-1; CDR3aa: ASSVGATGVRDEQF
len: 17; d_gene: TRBD1; v_gene: TRBV4-1; j_gene: TRBJ1-5; CDR3aa: ASSQDGGRRGVGNQPQH
len: 12; d_gene: TRBD1; v_gene: TRBV29-1; j_gene: TRBJ2-1; CDR3aa: SSGFGQVDNEQF
len: 13; d_gene: -; v_gene: TRBV4-1; j_gene: TRBJ1-1; CDR3aa: ASQEAGGWNTEAF
len: 12; d_gene: TRBD1; v_gene: TRBV28; j_gene: TRBJ1-1; CDR3aa: ASSPGDRNTEAF
len: 10; d_gene: -; v_gene: TRBV19; j_gene: TRBJ2-1; CDR3aa: ASSFPPLGQF
len: 13; d_gene: -; v_gene: TRBV6-5; j_gene: TRBJ2-7; CDR3aa: ASSRYDSLGSEQY